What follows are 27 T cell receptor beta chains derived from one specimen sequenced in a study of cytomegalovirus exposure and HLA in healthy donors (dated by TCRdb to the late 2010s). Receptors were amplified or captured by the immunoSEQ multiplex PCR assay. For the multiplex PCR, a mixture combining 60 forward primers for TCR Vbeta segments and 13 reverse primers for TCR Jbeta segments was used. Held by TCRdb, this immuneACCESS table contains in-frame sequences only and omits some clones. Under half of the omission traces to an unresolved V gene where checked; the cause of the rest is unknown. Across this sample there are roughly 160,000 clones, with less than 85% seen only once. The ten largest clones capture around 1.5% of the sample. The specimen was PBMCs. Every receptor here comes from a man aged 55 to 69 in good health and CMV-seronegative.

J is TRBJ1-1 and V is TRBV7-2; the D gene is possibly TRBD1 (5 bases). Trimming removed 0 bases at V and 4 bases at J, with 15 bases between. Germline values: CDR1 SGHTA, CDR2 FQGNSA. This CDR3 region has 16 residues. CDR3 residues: CASSLARGGESTEAFF. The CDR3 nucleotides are TGTGCCAGCAGCTTAGCCCGGGGGGGGGAAAGCACTGAAGCTTTCTTT.

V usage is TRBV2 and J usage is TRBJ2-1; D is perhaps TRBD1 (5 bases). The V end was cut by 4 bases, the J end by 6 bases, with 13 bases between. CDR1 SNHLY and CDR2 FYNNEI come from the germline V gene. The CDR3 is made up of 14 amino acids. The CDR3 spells CASSGERRGNEQFF. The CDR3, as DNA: TGTGCCAGCAGTGGGGAACGAAGGGGCAATGAGCAGTTCTTC.

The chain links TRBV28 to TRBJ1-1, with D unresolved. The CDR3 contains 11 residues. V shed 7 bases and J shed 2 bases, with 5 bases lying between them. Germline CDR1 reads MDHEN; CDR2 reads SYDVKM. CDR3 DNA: TGTGCCAGCAAACTTAACACTGAAGCTTTCTTT. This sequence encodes CASKLNTEAFF.

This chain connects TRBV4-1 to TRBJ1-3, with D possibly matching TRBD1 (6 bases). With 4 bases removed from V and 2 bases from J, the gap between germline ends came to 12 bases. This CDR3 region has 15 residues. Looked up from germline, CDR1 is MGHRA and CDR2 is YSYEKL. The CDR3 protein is CASSLRGGAGNTIYF. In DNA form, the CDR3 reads TGCGCCAGCAGCCTACGAGGGGGTGCTGGAAACACCATATATTTT.

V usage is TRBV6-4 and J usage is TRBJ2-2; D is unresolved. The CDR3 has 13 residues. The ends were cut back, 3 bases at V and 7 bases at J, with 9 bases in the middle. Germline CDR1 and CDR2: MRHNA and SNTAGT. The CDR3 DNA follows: TGTGCCAGCAGTGAATCCTACAGCGGGGAGCTGTTTTTT. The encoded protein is CASSESYSGELFF.

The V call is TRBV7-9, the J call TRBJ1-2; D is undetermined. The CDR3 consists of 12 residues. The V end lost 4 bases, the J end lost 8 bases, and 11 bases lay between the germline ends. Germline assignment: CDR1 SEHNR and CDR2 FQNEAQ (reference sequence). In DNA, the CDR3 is TGTGCCAGCAGCTATGCGGACTTCGGCTACACCTTC. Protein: CASSYADFGYTF.

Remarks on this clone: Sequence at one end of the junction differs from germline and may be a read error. This CDR3 reads CSSSLFAAGSGNTIYF. In nucleotides, the CDR3 is TGTTCCAGCAGCTTGTTCGCCGCCGGCTCTGGAAACACCATATATTTT. This chain connects TRBV7-9 to TRBJ1-3; D ambiguous. Germline lookup yields CDR1 SEHNR and CDR2 FQNEAQ (reference sequence). The length of the CDR3 is 16 residues.

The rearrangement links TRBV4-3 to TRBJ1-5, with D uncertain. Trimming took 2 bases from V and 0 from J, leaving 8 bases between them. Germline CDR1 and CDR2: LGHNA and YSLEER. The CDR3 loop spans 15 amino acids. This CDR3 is CASSQQLDSNQPQHF. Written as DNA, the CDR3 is TGCGCCAGCAGCCAACAGCTAGATAGCAATCAGCCCCAGCATTTT.

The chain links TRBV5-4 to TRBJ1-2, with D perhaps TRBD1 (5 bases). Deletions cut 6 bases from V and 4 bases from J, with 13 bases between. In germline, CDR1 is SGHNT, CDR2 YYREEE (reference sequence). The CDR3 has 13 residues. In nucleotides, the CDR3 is TGTGCCAGCAAGCGAGACAGTAGCTATGGCTACACCTTC. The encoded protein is CASKRDSSYGYTF.

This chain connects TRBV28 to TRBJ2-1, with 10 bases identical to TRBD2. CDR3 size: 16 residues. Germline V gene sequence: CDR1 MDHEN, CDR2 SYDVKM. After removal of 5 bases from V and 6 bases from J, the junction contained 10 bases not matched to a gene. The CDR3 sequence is CASSLPTSGVSNEQFF. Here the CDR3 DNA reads TGTGCCAGCAGTCTCCCTACTAGCGGGGTGTCCAATGAGCAGTTCTTC. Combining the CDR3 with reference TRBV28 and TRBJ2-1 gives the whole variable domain DVKVTQSSRYLVKRTGEKVFLECVQDMDHENMFWYRQDPGLGLRLIYFSYDVKMKEKGDIPEGYSVSREKKERFSLILESASTNQTSMYLCASSLPTSGVSNEQFFGPGTRLTVL.

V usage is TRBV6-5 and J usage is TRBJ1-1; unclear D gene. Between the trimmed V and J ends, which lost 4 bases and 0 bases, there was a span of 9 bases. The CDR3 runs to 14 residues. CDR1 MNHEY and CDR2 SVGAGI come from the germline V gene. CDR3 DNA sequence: TGTGCCAGCAGTTGGAGTAGTTTGAACACTGAAGCTTTCTTT. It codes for CASSWSSLNTEAFF.

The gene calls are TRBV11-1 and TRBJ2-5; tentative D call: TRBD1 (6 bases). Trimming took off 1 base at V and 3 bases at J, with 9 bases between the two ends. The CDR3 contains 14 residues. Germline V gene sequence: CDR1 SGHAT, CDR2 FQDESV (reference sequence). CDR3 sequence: CASSLEAGEETQYF. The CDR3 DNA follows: TGTGCCAGCAGCTTAGAGGCAGGGGAAGAGACCCAGTACTTC.

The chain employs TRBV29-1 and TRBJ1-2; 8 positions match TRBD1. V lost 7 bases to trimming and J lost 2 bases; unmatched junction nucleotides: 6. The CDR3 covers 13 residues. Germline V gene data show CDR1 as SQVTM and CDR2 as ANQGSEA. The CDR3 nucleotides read TGCAGCGCCGAGGACAGGGTCAACTATGGCTACACCTTC. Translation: CSAEDRVNYGYTF.

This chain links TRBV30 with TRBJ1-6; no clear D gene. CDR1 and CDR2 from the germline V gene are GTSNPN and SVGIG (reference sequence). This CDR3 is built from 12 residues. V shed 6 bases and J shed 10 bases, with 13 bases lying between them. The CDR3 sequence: CACQREESPLHF. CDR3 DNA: TGTGCCTGTCAGCGAGAGGAGTCACCCCTCCACTTT.

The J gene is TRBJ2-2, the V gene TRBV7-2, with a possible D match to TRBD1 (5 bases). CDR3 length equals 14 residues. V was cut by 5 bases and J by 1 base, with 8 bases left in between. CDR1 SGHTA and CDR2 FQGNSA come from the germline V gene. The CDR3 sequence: CASSQGGNTGELFF. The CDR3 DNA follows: TGTGCCAGCAGCCAGGGCGGGAACACCGGGGAGCTGTTTTTT.

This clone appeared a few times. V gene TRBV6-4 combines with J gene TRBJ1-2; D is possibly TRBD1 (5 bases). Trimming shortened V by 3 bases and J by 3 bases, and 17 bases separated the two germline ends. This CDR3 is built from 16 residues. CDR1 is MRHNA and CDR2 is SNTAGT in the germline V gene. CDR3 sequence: CASSDVFGGLDYGYTF. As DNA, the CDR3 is TGTGCCAGCAGTGATGTGTTTGGGGGGTTGGACTATGGCTACACCTTC.

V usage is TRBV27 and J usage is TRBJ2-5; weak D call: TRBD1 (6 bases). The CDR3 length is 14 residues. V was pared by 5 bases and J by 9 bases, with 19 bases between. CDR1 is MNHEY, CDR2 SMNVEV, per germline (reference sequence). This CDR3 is CASSQHLQGLAQYF. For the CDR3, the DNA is TGTGCCAGCAGTCAACACCTTCAGGGGCTTGCCCAGTACTTC.

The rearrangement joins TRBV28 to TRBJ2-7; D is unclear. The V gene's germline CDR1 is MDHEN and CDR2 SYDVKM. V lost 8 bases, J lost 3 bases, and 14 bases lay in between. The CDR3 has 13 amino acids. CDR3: CASSEQLNYEQYF. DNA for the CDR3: TGTGCCAGCTCGGAGCAGCTAAACTACGAGCAGTACTTC.

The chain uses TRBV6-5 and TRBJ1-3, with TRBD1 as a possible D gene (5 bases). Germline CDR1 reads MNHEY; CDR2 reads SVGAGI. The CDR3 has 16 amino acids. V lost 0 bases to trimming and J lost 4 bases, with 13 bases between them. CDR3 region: CASSYSAGESGNTIYF. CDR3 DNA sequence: TGTGCCAGCAGTTACTCGGCGGGGGAAAGCGGAAACACCATATATTTT.

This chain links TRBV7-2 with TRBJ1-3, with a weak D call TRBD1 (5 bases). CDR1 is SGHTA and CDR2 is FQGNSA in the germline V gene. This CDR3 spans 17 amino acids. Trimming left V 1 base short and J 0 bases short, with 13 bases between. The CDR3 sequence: CASSLDLGASSGNTIYF. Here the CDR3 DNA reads TGTGCCAGCAGCTTAGATCTAGGGGCGTCCTCTGGAAACACCATATATTTT. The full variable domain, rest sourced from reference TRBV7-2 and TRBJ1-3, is GAGVSQSPSNKVTEKGKDVELRCDPISGHTALYWYRQSLGQGLEFLIYFQGNSAPDKSGLPSDRFSAERTGGSVSTLTIQRTQQEDSAVYLCASSLDLGASSGNTIYFGEGSWLTVV.

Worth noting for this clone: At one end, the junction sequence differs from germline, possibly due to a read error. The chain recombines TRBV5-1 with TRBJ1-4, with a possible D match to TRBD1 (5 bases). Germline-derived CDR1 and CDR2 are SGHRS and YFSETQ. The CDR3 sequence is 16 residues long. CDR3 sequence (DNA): TGCGCCAGCAGCCTCGGGGCGGGAGCAACTAATGACAAACTGTTTTTT. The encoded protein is CASSLGAGATNDKLFF.

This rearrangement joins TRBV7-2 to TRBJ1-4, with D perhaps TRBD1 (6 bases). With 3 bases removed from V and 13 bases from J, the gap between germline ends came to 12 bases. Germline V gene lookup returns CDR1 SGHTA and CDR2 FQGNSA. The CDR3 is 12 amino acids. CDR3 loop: CASSLVDSGLFF. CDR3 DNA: TGTGCCAGCAGCTTGGTGGACAGTGGACTGTTTTTT.

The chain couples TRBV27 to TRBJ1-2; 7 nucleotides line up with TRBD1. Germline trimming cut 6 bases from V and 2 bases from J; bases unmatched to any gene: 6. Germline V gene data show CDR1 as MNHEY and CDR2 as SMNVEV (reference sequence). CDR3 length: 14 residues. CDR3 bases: TGTGCCAGCAGACAGGGGATAGAAAACTATGGCTACACCTTC. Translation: CASRQGIENYGYTF.

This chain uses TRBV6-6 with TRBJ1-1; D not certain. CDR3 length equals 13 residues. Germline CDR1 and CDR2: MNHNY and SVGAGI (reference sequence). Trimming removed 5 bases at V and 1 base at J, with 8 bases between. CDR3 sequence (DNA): TGTGCCAGCAGTACCCGAGAGAACACTGAAGCTTTCTTT. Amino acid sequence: CASSTRENTEAFF.

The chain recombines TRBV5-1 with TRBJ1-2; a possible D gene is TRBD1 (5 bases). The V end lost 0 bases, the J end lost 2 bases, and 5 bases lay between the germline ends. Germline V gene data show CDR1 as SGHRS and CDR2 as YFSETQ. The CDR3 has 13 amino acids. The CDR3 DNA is TGCGCCAGCAGCTTGGGACAGAACTATGGCTACACCTTC. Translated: CASSLGQNYGYTF.

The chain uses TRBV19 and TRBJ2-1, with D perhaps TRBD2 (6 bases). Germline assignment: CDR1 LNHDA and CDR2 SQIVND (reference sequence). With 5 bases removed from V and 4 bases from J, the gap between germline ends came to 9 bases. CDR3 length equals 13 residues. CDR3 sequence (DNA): TGTGCCAGTAGTGTGGAGGGTTACAATGAGCAGTTCTTC. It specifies CASSVEGYNEQFF.

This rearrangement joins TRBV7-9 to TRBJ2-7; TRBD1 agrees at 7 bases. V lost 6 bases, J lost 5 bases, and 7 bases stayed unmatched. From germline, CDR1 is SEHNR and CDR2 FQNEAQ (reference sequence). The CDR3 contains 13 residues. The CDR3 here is CASRGLQGNEQYF. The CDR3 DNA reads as TGTGCCAGCAGAGGGCTACAGGGGAACGAGCAGTACTTC.